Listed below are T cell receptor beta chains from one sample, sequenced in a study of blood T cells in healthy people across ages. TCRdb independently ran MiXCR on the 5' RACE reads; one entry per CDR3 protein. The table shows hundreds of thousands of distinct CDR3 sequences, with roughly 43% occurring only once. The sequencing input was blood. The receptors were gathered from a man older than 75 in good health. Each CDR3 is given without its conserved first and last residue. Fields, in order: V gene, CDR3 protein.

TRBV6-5	ASSYTQGNGYT
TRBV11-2	ASSDRTSGRYEQY
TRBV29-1	SVVKYSGNTIY
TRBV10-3	AISGGTGYYSDEQF
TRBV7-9	ASSLISYEQY
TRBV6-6	ASNVRGQETQY
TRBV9	ASSAGQGHDTQY
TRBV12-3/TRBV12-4	ASTGEGSSTEAF
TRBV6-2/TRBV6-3	ASSPKRTDEQF
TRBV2	ASRGTGVAKNIQY
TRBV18	ASSPLAGANNEQF
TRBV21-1	ASSFRRGQGRENEQF
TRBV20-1	SARAGRGRKETQY
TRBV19	ASSMGRETYYT
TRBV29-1	SVEEVEKLF
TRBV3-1	ASSQSSTQTPFLQETQY
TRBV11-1	ASSLAGVTSETQY
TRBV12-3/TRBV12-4	ATLFGRGVYGYT
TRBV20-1	SARDLPENNEQF
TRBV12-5	ASGLQVGEQF
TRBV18	ASSGLRTSEETQY
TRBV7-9	ASSWVADTQY
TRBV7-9	ASSLGSGRQETQY
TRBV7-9	ASSPVAGGNIQY
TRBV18	ASSPQAGHNEQF
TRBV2	ASRLVTWGY
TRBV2	ASSEAPVGNQPQH
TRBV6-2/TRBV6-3	ASNFDRLNEKLF
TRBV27	ASSLTHPYEQF
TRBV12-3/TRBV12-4	ASSSGRGSFNYGYT
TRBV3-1	ASSPTSGTFTDTQY
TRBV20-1	SAVGRAQETQY
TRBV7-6	ASSLAVGFEAF
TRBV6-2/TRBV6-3	ASSIQKETQY
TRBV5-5	ASSLGTGPDFFSGANVLT
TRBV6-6	ASSYSRVLYEQY
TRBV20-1	SATPGQGARHEQY
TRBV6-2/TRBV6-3	ASSSLWRESYEQY
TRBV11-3	ASSLIGQSINEQF
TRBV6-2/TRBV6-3	ASSYERRSYEQY
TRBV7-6	ASSLGGGGTNQF
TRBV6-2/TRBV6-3	ASRPPLGGRGATNEKLF
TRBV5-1	ASSQGLAGGPTQTQY
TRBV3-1	ASNQGTSGFEQY
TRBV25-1	ASSVGGFGKNIQY
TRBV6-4	AARWDSRSNQPQH
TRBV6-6	ASSRTEDTQY
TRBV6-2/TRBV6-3	ASSYSRSNEQF
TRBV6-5	ASSYSSRGSNQPQH
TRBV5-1	ASSSRRTGVVTEAF